This TCR beta chain was profiled in a study of control samples from healthy donors and cancer patients. Assay: immunoSEQ multiplex PCR; the TCRdb copy retains only in-frame clones and omits some. The sample consists of 85,000 to 95,000 clones, about 87% of them appearing once. This clone occurred a few times. Germline V gene lookup returns CDR1 MNHNS and CDR2 SASEGT. The CDR3 extends over 12 amino acids. The V and J ends lost 3 bases and 10 bases respectively, with 7 bases between them. The chain uses TRBV6-1 and TRBJ1-6, with D unclear. Material for sequencing was blood. This TCR derives from a woman in her 70s in good health. The CDR3 DNA follows: TGTGCCAGCAGTGATCCGTACTCACCCCTCCACTTT. Translated: CASSDPYSPLHF.